The sequence of this T cell receptor (beta chain) was determined in a study of T-cell memory formation after mild COVID-19. V lost 4 bases to trimming and J lost 1 base, with 9 bases between them. This CDR3 has 14 residues. Germline CDR1 and CDR2: SGHRS and YFSETQ. This clonotype was detected a few times. TCRdb passed the 5' RACE reads through MiXCR, listing each CDR3 protein once. The repertoire holds some 600,000 distinct CDR3 sequences, with approximately 15% as singletons. The TCR sequence derives from an adult woman who had mild COVID-19 (a few samples of this study predate the infection). Cell type and time point are not known. The specimen sequenced was PBMCs or a T cell subset sorted from them (not recorded which). V usage is TRBV5-1 and J usage is TRBJ2-1; tentatively, D is TRBD1 or TRBD2 (6 bases each). The CDR3 nucleotides read TGCGCCAGCAGCGGGGGGCAATCCTACAATGAGCAGTTCTTC. Encoded protein: CASSGGQSYNEQFF.